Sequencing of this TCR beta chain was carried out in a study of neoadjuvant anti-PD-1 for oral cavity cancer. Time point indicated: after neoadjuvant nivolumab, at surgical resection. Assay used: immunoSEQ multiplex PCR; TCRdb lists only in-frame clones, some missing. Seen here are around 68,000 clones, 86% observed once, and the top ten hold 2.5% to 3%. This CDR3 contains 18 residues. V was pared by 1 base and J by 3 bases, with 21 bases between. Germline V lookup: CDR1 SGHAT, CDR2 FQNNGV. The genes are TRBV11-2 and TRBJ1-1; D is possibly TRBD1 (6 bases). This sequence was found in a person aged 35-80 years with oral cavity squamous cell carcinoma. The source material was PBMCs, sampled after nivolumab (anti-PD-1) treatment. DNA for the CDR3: TGTGCCAGCAGCTTAGTTATGAGGAGAGTCAGGGGATACACTGAAGCTTTCTTT. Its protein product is CASSLVMRRVRGYTEAFF.